This TCR beta chain was retrieved from a study of OX40 agonist ivuxolimab in advanced cancers. On the study more broadly: Ivuxolimab doses were 0.01, 0.1, 0.3, 1.5, 3 or 10 mg/kg every 2 weeks.

Study-level findings and limits: Among the least clonally expanded were partial responders at 0.1-3.0 mg/kg. In CD8+ T cells, expanded clones were on average more numerous than in CD4+.

Germline V gives CDR1 SQVTM, CDR2 ANQGSEA. V was pared by 8 bases and J by 0 bases, with 11 bases between. The CDR3 covers 13 residues. Generated by immunoSEQ multiplex PCR, the TCRdb table keeps only in-frame clones and is missing some. The table shows roughly 100,000 clones, with over 75% occurring only once. Comments on this clone: Its antigen is as yet unknown.

Sequenced here: CD4+ or CD8+ T cells sorted from blood, sampled in a trial of the OX40 agonist ivuxolimab. The clonotype was recovered from an adult with an advanced solid tumor such as melanoma, head and neck, liver or kidney cancer. The V gene is TRBV29-1, the J gene TRBJ1-3; D is unclear. The CDR3: CSHVGSSGNTIYF. The DNA for the CDR3 is TGCAGCCACGTAGGGTCCTCTGGAAACACCATATATTTT.